This T cell receptor (beta chain) was captured by sequencing in a study of monozygotic twins with cystic fibrosis. This table comes from immunoSEQ multiplex PCR, and its TCRdb copy is limited to in-frame clones, with some not included. The sample consists of 34,000 or so clones, more than 85% of them appearing once. The source material was blood. The sequence was obtained from a girl aged 2 to 9 with cystic fibrosis.

This CDR3 is CASSYTPTGTEAFF. CDR3 DNA: TGTGCCAGCAGTTACACCCCCACCGGGACTGAAGCTTTCTTT. The chain combines TRBV6-5 with TRBJ1-1; D call uncertain. V lost 2 bases, J lost 5 bases, and 12 bases lay in between. This CDR3 is 14 amino acids long. Looked up from germline, CDR1 is MNHEY and CDR2 is SVGAGI.